The present entry profiles one T cell receptor (beta chain) with its context. Germline CDR1 reads KGHSH; CDR2 reads LQKENI. The V gene lost 3 bases and the J gene lost 4 bases, with 15 bases spanning the gap. The CDR3 spans 15 residues. In the original workflow: Estimates of nucleated cell counts were drawn from the amplification of reference gene primers. Profiling relied on immunoSEQ multiplex PCR, and the TCRdb table lists in-frame clones only, not all of them. V, J and clone size are those of that table, while D and trimming were read from the DNA. The sample includes about 200,000 clones, around 84% seen only once; the top ten take approximately 13%. These data originate in a study of blood T cell repertoires in COVID-19. Study as a whole: Sites in the United States, Italy and Spain provided acute and convalescent COVID-19 samples. In each case, the material was cDNA or gDNA derived from T cells, B-cell-depleted T cells, or PBMCs.

The receptor was derived from a human donor in a cohort sampled during active COVID-19. The chain is built from TRBV18 and TRBJ1-1; maybe TRBD1 (6 bases). The sample taken for sequencing was peripheral blood. The CDR3 DNA reads TGTGCCAGCTCACCCTACAGGGAGCCTCGCACTGAAGCTTTCTTT. It specifies CASSPYREPRTEAFF.